What follows are 13 T cell receptor beta chains derived from one specimen sequenced in a study of cytomegalovirus exposure and HLA in healthy donors. Use of 60 Vbeta and 13 Jbeta primers characterized the PCR. Produced via immunoSEQ multiplex PCR; TCRdb's table is partial and in-frame only. The sample shows 150,000 to 200,000 clones, about 80% of them seen only once. Material for sequencing was PBMCs. These receptors came from a man younger than 30 in good health and CMV-seronegative.

The chain carries TRBV15 and TRBJ1-4; 9 nucleotides line up with TRBD1. This CDR3 comprises 14 residues. J lost 6 bases, V lost 4 bases, and 3 bases had no gene match. Germline CDR1 is LNHNV and CDR2 is YYDKDF (reference sequence). The CDR3 spells CATSKGQGYEKLFF. CDR3 sequence (DNA): TGTGCCACCAGCAAAGGACAGGGGTATGAAAAACTGTTTTTT.

Only a few counts were recorded for this clone. This chain links TRBV2 with TRBJ2-1, with 10 bases aligning to TRBD1. CDR3 length: 15 residues. Unmatched junction bases numbered 3, after V lost 5 bases and J lost 2 bases. Germline V gives CDR1 SNHLY, CDR2 FYNNEI. The CDR3 here is CASSTDRGPYNEQFF. The CDR3 DNA sequence: TGTGCCAGCAGTACCGACAGGGGGCCCTACAATGAGCAGTTCTTC.

The V gene is TRBV15, the J gene TRBJ2-7; 11 nucleotides align to TRBD2. V lost 3 bases and J lost 3; bases outside the gene matches: 7. This CDR3 spans 16 amino acids. Germline V gene lookup returns CDR1 LNHNV and CDR2 YYDKDF (reference sequence). Here the CDR3 DNA reads TGTGCCACCAGCAGTCGGAGCGGGACTAGCGGCTACGAGCAGTACTTC. It specifies CATSSRSGTSGYEQYF.

The V call is TRBV7-3, the J call TRBJ1-2; TRBD1 is a possible D gene (5 bases). This CDR3 is built from 15 residues. Germline V CDR1 and CDR2: SGHTA, FQGTGA. V lost 0 bases and J 7 bases, leaving 15 bases between the germline ends. The CDR3 bases are TGTGCCAGCAGCTTAACTCCAGGAGGGGAGGCTGGCTACACCTTC. It specifies CASSLTPGGEAGYTF.

This rearrangement joins TRBV4-3 to TRBJ2-3; 10 bases fit TRBD2. This CDR3 comprises 16 residues. Germline assignment: CDR1 LGHNA and CDR2 YSLEER. The V and J ends lost 3 bases and 2 bases, in that order; junction bases with no gene match: 5. Written as DNA, the CDR3 is TGCGCCAGCAGCCAGGTAGCGGGGGGACTCACAGATACGCAGTATTTT. Translation gives CASSQVAGGLTDTQYF.

The V call is TRBV15, the J call TRBJ2-7, with TRBD1 matching over 8 bases. CDR1 and CDR2 from the germline V gene are LNHNV and YYDKDF (reference sequence). CDR3 size: 15 residues. V shed 1 base and J 5 bases; nucleotides not matched to a gene: 7. The CDR3 DNA sequence: TGTGCCACCAGCAGAGGTGGACAGGGAGGCCACGAGCAGTACTTC. Translated, it gives CATSRGGQGGHEQYF.

The V and J genes are TRBV19 and TRBJ1-5, with 9 bases aligning to TRBD1. The V and J ends lost 10 bases and 5 bases, in that order; junction bases with no gene match: 6. This CDR3 has 13 amino acids. From germline, CDR1 is LNHDA and CDR2 SQIVND (reference sequence). The CDR3 here is CATRDRGDQPQHF. Written as DNA, the CDR3 is TGTGCCACCCGAGACAGGGGGGATCAGCCCCAGCATTTT.

The chain is built from TRBV4-3 and TRBJ1-2, with D possibly matching TRBD1 (6 bases). Germline V CDR1 and CDR2: LGHNA, YSLEER. The CDR3 consists of 16 residues. The V end was cut by 1 base, the J end by 3 bases, with 15 bases between. CDR3 loop: CASSQGRGGAHYGYTF. The CDR3 nucleotides read TGCGCCAGCAGCCAAGGGAGGGGGGGCGCGCACTATGGCTACACCTTC.

The V and J genes are TRBV6-1 and TRBJ1-6, with 9 bases aligning to TRBD1. This CDR3 spans 15 amino acids. With V trimmed by 6 bases and J by 7 bases, 7 bases remained unmatched. Germline V gives CDR1 MNHNS, CDR2 SASEGT. The CDR3 region is CASRRLTGGNSPLHF. In DNA, the CDR3 is TGTGCCAGCAGGCGTCTGACAGGGGGAAATTCACCCCTCCACTTT.

The V call is TRBV5-4, the J call TRBJ1-1; possibly TRBD1 for D (5 bases). In germline, CDR1 is SGHNT, CDR2 YYREEE (reference sequence). The CDR3 runs 13 residues. With 2 bases removed from V and 5 bases from J, the gap between germline ends came to 10 bases. CDR3 coding DNA: TGTGCCAGCAGCTTCCCAGGGAAGACTGAAGCTTTCTTT. Its protein is CASSFPGKTEAFF. The full variable domain, in which reference TRBV5-4 and TRBJ1-1 provide the parts outside the CDR3, is ETGVTQSPTHLIKTRGQQVTLRCSSQSGHNTVSWYQQALGQGPQFIFQYYREEENGRGNFPPRFSGLQFPNYSSELNVNALELDDSALYLCASSFPGKTEAFFGQGTRLTVV.

The chain recombines TRBV6-5 with TRBJ1-6; D not resolved. The germline V gene encodes CDR1 MNHEY and CDR2 SVGAGI. The CDR3 spans 15 residues. Trimming left V 4 bases short and J 2 bases short, with 9 bases between. The CDR3 sequence: CASSLQNPYNSPLHF. The CDR3 bases are TGTGCCAGCAGTTTACAGAACCCCTATAATTCACCCCTCCACTTT.

The table lists this clone with a count of one. The rearrangement links TRBV5-1 to TRBJ1-2; unclear D gene. The CDR3 consists of 16 residues. Germline-derived CDR1 and CDR2 are SGHRS and YFSETQ. Trimming stripped 4 bases from V and 4 bases from J, with 20 bases between. The CDR3 bases are TGCGCCAGCAGCCCGGACTCTAGTAACCTACGCTATGGCTACACCTTC. Translation: CASSPDSSNLRYGYTF.

CDR3 DNA sequence: TGTGCCAGCAGCGTCGGCAGCGGGAGCTCCTACGAGCAGTACTTC. It yields the protein CASSVGSGSSYEQYF. The chain couples TRBV9 to TRBJ2-7, with TRBD2 matching 8 bases. Germline CDR1 and CDR2: SGDLS and YYNGEE. This CDR3 region has 15 residues. The V and J ends lost 2 bases and 0 bases, in that order; junction bases with no gene match: 4.